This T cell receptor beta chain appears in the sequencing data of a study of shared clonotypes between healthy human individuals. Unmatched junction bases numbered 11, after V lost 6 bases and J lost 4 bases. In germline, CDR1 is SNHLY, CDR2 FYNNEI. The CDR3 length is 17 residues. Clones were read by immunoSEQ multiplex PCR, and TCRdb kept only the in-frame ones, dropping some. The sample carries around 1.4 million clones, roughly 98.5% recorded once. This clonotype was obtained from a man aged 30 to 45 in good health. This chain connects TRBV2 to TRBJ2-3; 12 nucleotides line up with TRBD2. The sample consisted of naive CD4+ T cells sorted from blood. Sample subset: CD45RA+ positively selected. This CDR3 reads CASSRRLAGGEADTQYF. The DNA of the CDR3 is TGTGCCAGCAGCCGGCGTCTAGCGGGAGGGGAGGCAGATACGCAGTATTTT.